A selection of T cell receptor beta chains follows, all from one sample in a study of T cells after yellow fever vaccination. TCRdb re-derived calls from the 5' RACE reads in MiXCR, one entry per CDR3 protein. The sample consists of about 400,000 distinct CDR3 sequences, more than 9% of them appearing once. Sample: PBMCs, taken on the day of the first yellow fever vaccination. All receptors come from a man younger than 35 who received the YFV17D yellow fever vaccine. Each CDR3 is given with its conserved first and last residue. D genes are given only for firm matches. Size is omitted from some rows. Given values are once, few, many or a class for expanded clones.

clone_size,d_call,j_call,v_call,cdr3_aa,cdr3_nt
NA,TRBD1,TRBJ1-6,TRBV4-3,CASSRTPGQGNSPLHF,TGCGCCAGCAGCCGGACCCCGGGACAGGGGAATTCACCCCTCCACTTT
NA,TRBD1,TRBJ1-2,TRBV4-1,CASSQAGQGRGGYTF,TGCGCCAGCAGCCAAGCCGGACAGGGAAGGGGAGGCTACACCTTC
NA,NA,TRBJ2-1,TRBV29-1,CSVFSGVSYNEQFF,TGCAGCGTTTTCTCAGGAGTCTCCTACAATGAGCAGTTCTTC
NA,NA,TRBJ1-2,TRBV18,CASSPSLVAGNGYTF,TGTGCCAGCTCACCGTCTTTAGTTGCGGGTAATGGCTACACCTTC
few,TRBD1,TRBJ1-3,TRBV7-2,CASSLGTGPAGNTIYF,TGTGCCAGCAGCCTAGGGACAGGGCCGGCTGGAAACACCATATATTTT
many,NA,TRBJ2-3,TRBV29-1,CSVWNPGTDTQYF,TGCAGCGTTTGGAACCCGGGCACAGATACGCAGTATTTT
many,TRBD1,TRBJ2-3,TRBV28,CASNLGQGVTDTQYF,TGTGCCAGCAACCTGGGACAGGGGGTCACAGATACGCAGTATTTT
many,NA,TRBJ1-6,TRBV12-3/TRBV12-4,CASSYQGNNSPLHF,TGTGCCAGCAGTTACCAGGGCAATAATTCACCCCTCCACTTT
few,NA,TRBJ2-1,TRBV11-3,CASSLDGRGYNEQFF,TGTGCCAGCAGCTTAGACGGCCGGGGGTACAATGAGCAGTTCTTC
NA,TRBD2,TRBJ2-3,TRBV10-3,CAISTSSGGTDTQYF,TGTGCCATCAGCACATCTAGCGGGGGCACAGATACGCAGTATTTT
many,NA,TRBJ2-2,TRBV7-3,CASSFGAGELFF,TGTGCCAGCAGTTTTGGGGCCGGGGAGCTGTTTTTT
few,NA,TRBJ2-1,TRBV7-8,CASSLGDPNYNEQFF,TGTGCCAGCAGCTTAGGGGACCCGAATTACAATGAGCAGTTCTTC
few,NA,TRBJ2-2,TRBV2,CASTTHQMNTGELFF,TGTGCCAGCACCACCCACCAAATGAACACCGGGGAGCTGTTTTTT
NA,NA,TRBJ1-5,TRBV6-5,CASSYNGQGSQPQHF,TGTGCCAGCAGTTACAACGGGCAGGGTAGTCAGCCCCAGCATTTT
NA,TRBD1,TRBJ1-1,TRBV7-3,CASSPTRDRGHEAFF,TGTGCCAGCAGCCCCACTAGGGACAGGGGTCATGAAGCTTTCTTT
NA,TRBD1,TRBJ2-2,TRBV5-5,CASSLRGPPGELFF,TGTGCCAGCAGCCTCAGGGGGCCTCCCGGGGAGCTGTTTTTT
NA,NA,TRBJ2-3,TRBV12-3/TRBV12-4,CASSLVSSAQYF,TGTGCCAGCAGTTTAGTCTCGTCTGCGCAGTATTTT
many,NA,TRBJ2-3,TRBV5-1,CASSPGPDTQYF,TGCGCCAGCAGCCCGGGGCCAGATACGCAGTATTTT
NA,NA,TRBJ1-1,TRBV4-2,CASSPLPGQRVHSRF,TGTGCCAGCAGCCCCCTTCCGGGTCAACGGGTCCACTCGCGGTTT
NA,NA,TRBJ1-5,TRBV6-2/TRBV6-3,CASTPAPGVVQPQHF,TGTGCCAGCACCCCGGCTCCGGGGGTTGTTCAGCCCCAGCATTTT
NA,NA,TRBJ2-7,TRBV6-5,CASSSVIGRDYEQYF,TGTGCCAGCAGTTCGGTAATCGGCAGGGACTACGAGCAGTACTTC
NA,NA,TRBJ2-1,TRBV5-1,CASSWGPGGGPLEQFF,TGCGCCAGCAGCTGGGGCCCGGGGGGCGGACCCTTAGAGCAGTTCTTC
NA,TRBD2,TRBJ2-5,TRBV29-1,CSANLAGETQYF,TGCAGCGCCAACCTAGCGGGGGAGACCCAGTACTTC
NA,TRBD1,TRBJ1-1,TRBV19,CASSIDLQGGSAEAFF,TGTGCCAGTAGTATCGATCTACAGGGGGGATCTGCTGAAGCTTTCTTT
few,TRBD1,TRBJ1-4,TRBV20-1,CSARRDSATNEKLFF,TGCAGTGCTCGTCGGGACAGCGCAACTAATGAAAAACTGTTTTTT
few,NA,TRBJ1-3,TRBV6-6,CASSYSIGNTIYF,TGTGCCAGCAGTTACTCGATAGGAAACACCATATATTTT
NA,NA,TRBJ1-3,TRBV2,CASSEGAWGNTIYF,TGTGCCAGCAGTGAGGGGGCTTGGGGAAACACCATATATTTT
few,NA,TRBJ2-7,TRBV20-1,CSASPQGRTYEQYF,TGCAGTGCTAGTCCGCAGGGCCGGACCTACGAGCAGTACTTC
few,TRBD1,TRBJ2-2,TRBV9,CASSVDRGFTGELFF,TGTGCCAGCAGCGTAGACAGGGGGTTTACCGGGGAGCTGTTTTTT
NA,TRBD1,TRBJ1-2,TRBV6-5,CASSYFADRSLYGYTF,TGTGCCAGCAGTTACTTCGCGGACAGGAGCCTCTATGGCTACACCTTC
NA,NA,TRBJ2-1,TRBV6-5,CASSYSAGNEQFF,TGTGCCAGCAGTTACTCCGCCGGCAATGAGCAGTTCTTC
few,NA,TRBJ1-5,TRBV2,CASSEQGGGDPQHF,TGTGCCAGCAGTGAACAGGGCGGGGGGGATCCCCAGCATTTT